This TCR beta chain emerged from a study of vaccination and CD4 T cells after COVID-19 (dated by TCRdb to 2022 to 2024). The study in broad terms: Six males and four females were included in the convalescent cohort, with two Hispanic individuals, seven Caucasians, two Asians and one multiracial person represented. Post-COVID blood samples from convalescent patients were collected a median of around 100 days after diagnosis, with a range of 35 to 161 days. Each participant got two doses of either the Pfizer-BioNTech BNT162b2 vaccine (n=8) or the Moderna mRNA-1273 vaccine (n=2). Overlapping spike peptide pools from SARS-CoV-2 and from the common cold coronaviruses HCoV-NL63, HCoV-OC43 and HCoV-229E were used as culture stimuli. Post-vaccine blood samples were collected a median of 72 days after the second vaccine dose, ranging from about 12 to 250 days. Control cultures received a CEFX viral epitope pool as the positive control, an HIV-1 Nef peptide pool as the negative control, or no peptide. In 10 COVID-19 convalescent patients and several infection-naive healthy vaccine recipients, researchers compared the spike-specific CD4+ TCR repertoire from before mRNA vaccination with the repertoire from after. What the study reported, not specific to this receptor: Of the vaccine-specific clones in convalescent patients, 304 of 307, or nearly all, reacted only to SARS-CoV-2 spike and did not cross-react with common cold coronaviruses. Among convalescent patients, a median roughly 84% of the SARS-CoV-2-reactive clones seen after vaccination appeared only after vaccination, which suggests priming specific to the vaccine. The number of convalescent patients in the study was relatively small, and the study did not examine early timepoints following natural infection. An increase in the median number of SARS-CoV-2-reactive clonotypes from more than 20 after infection to 38 after vaccination was observed, but the change was not found to be significant.

The V and J ends are trimmed by 2 bases and 7 bases, leaving 18 bases between them. The CDR3 spans 17 residues, from the cysteine through the phenylalanine. Only the CDR3 region is kept as DNA, spanning 51 bases read in frame from base 1. The germline V gene (reference sequence) gives CDR1 as LNHDA and CDR2 as SQIVND. To note about this clonotype: Its antigen is still unknown. Nothing much larger sits one base from this clone, and base qualities are not available.

Library construction relied on PCR. DNA from cultured CD4+ T cells underwent TCR sequencing with the Oncomine TCR Beta short-read assay at the Johns Hopkins FTIC core. Genomic DNA was extracted from the cultured CD4+ T cells with the QIAamp micro DNA kit. Oncomine TCR Beta libraries from cultured CD4+ T cells were pooled using unique dual indexes and sequenced on an Illumina iSeq 100. The original methods were these. Non-productive sequences were removed, and CDR3s not starting with C, not ending with F or W, or shorter than 7 amino acids were discarded. The MANAFEST web application was used to identify antigen-specific clonotypes by comparing peptide-stimulated wells against reference wells and other culture wells. Positive clones required FDR below 0.05, an odds ratio above 5, and productive frequency above 0.1% in at least two of three replicate wells. A clonotype was classed as cross-reactive if the clonotype showed significant expansion both in SARS-CoV-2 spike wells and in at least one common cold coronavirus spike condition. Using R version 3.6.1, CDR3 homology was evaluated through Levenshtein distances (stringdist) along with unrooted phylogenetic trees (ape). TCRdb reprocessing: public reads trimmed at Q25 with fastp, clones called with MiXCR, in-frame beta chains kept. Each entry merges the rows of one CDR3 protein and shows their most common DNA and genes. TCRdb assigned the V and J calls; the authors' analysis was not used. This sample lists roughly 16,000 distinct CDR3 sequences; around 80% were detected once. Jointly, the top ten make up roughly 9.4% of the sample.

The treatment or condition label of this sample denotes: roughly 10-day PBMC culture with coronavirus spike peptide pools or control peptides (ViraFEST assay). The ViraFEST assay, used in the study, expanded antigen-specific T cells with peptide pools and then identified the expanded clonotypes through TCR sequencing. Healthy vaccine recipients had no prior SARS-CoV-2 infection, confirmed by negative nucleocapsid antibody tests before and after vaccination. Roughly 2 million PBMCs per well were cultured in IMDM with roughly 5.2% human AB serum and approximately 10 IU/ml IL-2, plus 10 ug/ml peptide pools. On days 3 and 7, half of the culture medium was replaced with fresh IL-2-containing medium. Once the cells had been in culture for 10 days, the EasySep CD4+ T cell isolation kit was used to isolate CD4+ T cells by negative selection. Ficoll-Paque Plus gradient centrifugation was used to isolate PBMCs from whole blood, and the isolated PBMCs were then either used fresh or cryopreserved at -140C. Triplicate wells were generally used for each culture condition.

The sample consisted of CD4+ T cells from blood, cultured in vitro, taken after SARS-CoV-2 vaccination. The sequence came from a human donor who received a COVID-19 vaccine. The chain is encoded by TRBV19 joined to TRBJ1-6, with a weak D call of TRBD1 (6 bases match). The CDR3 reads as follows: CASSISLLVQGNSPLHF. The base sequence is TGTGCCAGTAGTATATCCCTCCTTGTGCAGGGGAATTCACCCCTCCACTTT.